A few counts support the clone carrying this T cell receptor (beta chain). This sample was included in a study of blood T cell repertoires in COVID-19. Looking at the study overall: Specimens from acute and convalescent COVID-19 originated in the United States, Italy and Spain. PBMCs, B-cell-depleted T cells, or T cells provided the cDNA or gDNA that made up the material.

As originally analysed: Amplified reference gene primers provided the basis for estimating nucleated cell counts. Libraries were prepared by immunoSEQ multiplex PCR; TCRdb keeps only in-frame clonotypes and omits some of them. The DNA was the basis for D and trimming; V, J and clone size are from that table. The sample records about 130,000 clones, roughly 69% being singletons. This CDR3 is 15 amino acids long. The V segment lost 4 bases and the J segment 5 bases; nucleotides outside the gene matches: 7. The V gene's germline CDR1 is SGHVS and CDR2 FQNEAQ. The rearrangement uses TRBV7-8 and TRBJ2-5; TRBD2 aligns across 10 bases. This TCR derives from a woman in her 70s with acute or convalescent COVID-19. Material: peripheral blood. In DNA, the CDR3 is TGTGCCAGCAGCTCCCCTAGCGGGAGTGGGGAGACCCAGTACTTC. It specifies CASSSPSGSGETQYF. The complete variable domain, with remaining parts taken from reference TRBV7-8 and TRBJ2-5, reads GAGVSQSPRYKVAKRGQDVALRCDPISGHVSLFWYQQALGQGPEFLTYFQNEAQLDKSGLPSDRFFAERPEGSVSTLKIQRTQQEDSAVYLCASSSPSGSGETQYFGPGTRLLVL.